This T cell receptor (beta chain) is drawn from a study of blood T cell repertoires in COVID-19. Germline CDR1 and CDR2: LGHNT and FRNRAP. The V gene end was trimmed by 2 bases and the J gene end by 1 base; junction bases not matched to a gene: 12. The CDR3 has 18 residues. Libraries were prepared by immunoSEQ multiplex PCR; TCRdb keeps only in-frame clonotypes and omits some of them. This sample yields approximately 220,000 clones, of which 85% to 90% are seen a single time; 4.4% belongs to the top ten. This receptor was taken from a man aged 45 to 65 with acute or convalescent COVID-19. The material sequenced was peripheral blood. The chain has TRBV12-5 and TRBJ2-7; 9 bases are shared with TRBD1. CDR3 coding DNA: TGTGCTAGTGGTTTGCAAGTTCGGGTGGGACAGGGATCCTACGAGCAGTACTTC. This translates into CASGLQVRVGQGSYEQYF.